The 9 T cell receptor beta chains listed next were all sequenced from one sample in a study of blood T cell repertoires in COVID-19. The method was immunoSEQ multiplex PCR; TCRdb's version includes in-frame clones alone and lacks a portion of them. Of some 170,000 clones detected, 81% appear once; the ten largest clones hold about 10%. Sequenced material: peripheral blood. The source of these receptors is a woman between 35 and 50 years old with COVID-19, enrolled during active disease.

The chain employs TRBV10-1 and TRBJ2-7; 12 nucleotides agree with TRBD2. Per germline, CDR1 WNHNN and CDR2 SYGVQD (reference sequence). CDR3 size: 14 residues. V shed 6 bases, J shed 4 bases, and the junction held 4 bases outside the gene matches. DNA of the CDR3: TGCGCCAGCAGCACACTAGCGGGGGGTTACGAGCAGTACGTC. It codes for CASSTLAGGYEQYV.

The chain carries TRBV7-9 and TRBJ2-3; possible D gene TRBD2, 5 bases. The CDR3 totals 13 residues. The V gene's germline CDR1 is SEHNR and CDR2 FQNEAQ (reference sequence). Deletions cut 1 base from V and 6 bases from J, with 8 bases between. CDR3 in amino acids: CASSLVSGDTQYF. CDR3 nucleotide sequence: TGTGCCAGCAGCTTAGTGTCGGGGGATACGCAGTATTTT.

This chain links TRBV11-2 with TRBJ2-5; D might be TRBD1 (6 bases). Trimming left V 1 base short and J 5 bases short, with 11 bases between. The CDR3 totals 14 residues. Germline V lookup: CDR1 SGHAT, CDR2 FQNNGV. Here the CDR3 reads CASSLARGGETQYF. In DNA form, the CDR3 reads TGTGCCAGCAGCTTAGCCAGGGGTGGGGAGACCCAGTACTTC.

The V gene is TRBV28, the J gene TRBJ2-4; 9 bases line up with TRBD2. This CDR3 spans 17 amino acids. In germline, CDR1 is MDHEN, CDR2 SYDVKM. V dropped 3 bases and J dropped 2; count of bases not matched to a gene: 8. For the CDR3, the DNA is TGTGCCAGCAGTTTTTTCGGCGGGAGGGGAACCAAAAACATTCAGTACTTC. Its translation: CASSFFGGRGTKNIQYF.

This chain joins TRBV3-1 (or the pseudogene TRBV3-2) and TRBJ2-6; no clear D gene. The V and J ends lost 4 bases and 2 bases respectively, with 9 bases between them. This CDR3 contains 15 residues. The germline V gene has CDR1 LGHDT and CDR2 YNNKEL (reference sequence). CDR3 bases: TGTGCCAGCAGCCTCACCGAGGCTGGGGCCAACGTCCTGACTTTC. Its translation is CASSLTEAGANVLTF.

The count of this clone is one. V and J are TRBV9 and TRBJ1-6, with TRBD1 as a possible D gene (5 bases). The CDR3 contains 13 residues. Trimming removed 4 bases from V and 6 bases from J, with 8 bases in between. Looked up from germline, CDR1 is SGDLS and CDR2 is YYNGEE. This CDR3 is CASSSGINSPLHF. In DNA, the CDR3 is TGTGCCAGCAGCTCAGGGATTAATTCACCCCTCCACTTT.

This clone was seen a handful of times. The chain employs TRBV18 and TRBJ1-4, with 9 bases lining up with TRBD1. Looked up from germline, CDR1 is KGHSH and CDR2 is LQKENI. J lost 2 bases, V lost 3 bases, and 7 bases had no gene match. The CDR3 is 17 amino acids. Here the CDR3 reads CASSPPDRGRTNEKLFF. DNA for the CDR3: TGTGCCAGCTCACCCCCGGACAGGGGCCGGACTAATGAAAAACTGTTTTTT.

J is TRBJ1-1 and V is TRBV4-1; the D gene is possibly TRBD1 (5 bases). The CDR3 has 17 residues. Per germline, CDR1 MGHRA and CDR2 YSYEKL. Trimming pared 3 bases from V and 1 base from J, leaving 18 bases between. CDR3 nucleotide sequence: TGCGCCAGCAGCCATAGGACAACCCTTCCGAGGAACACTGAAGCTTTCTTT. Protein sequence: CASSHRTTLPRNTEAFF.

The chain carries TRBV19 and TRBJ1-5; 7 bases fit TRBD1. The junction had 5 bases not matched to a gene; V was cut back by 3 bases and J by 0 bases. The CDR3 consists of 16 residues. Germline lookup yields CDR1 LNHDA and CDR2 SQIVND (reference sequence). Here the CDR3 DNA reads TGTGCCAGTAGTATTTGGGGGACAGATAGCAATCAGCCCCAGCATTTT. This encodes CASSIWGTDSNQPQHF. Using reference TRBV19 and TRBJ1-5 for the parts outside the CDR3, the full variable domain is DGGITQSPKYLFRKEGQNVTLSCEQNLNHDAMYWYRQDPGQGLRLIYYSQIVNDFQKGDIAEGYSVSREKKESFPLTVTSAQKNPTAFYLCASSIWGTDSNQPQHFGDGTRLSIL.